This T cell receptor beta chain was recovered during a study of shared T cell receptors in the human thymus. Profiled with immunoSEQ multiplex PCR; TCRdb holds only in-frame clones, not every one. The table records about 660,000 clones, about 87% of them present only once. The CDR3 sequence is 14 residues long. CDR1 and CDR2 from the germline V gene are LGHNT and FRNRAP. V was shortened by 10 bases and J by 4 bases, with 19 bases between the two germline ends. These data also featured in a second study, about human thymus T cells. That source notes: A high degree of thymic repertoire overlap among unrelated individuals was reported in related research.

The sequence derives from a boy younger than two with a congenital heart defect. The sequenced material came from thymocytes. The chain combines TRBV12-5 with TRBJ1-2, with no clear D. CDR3 residues: CATPGTSSFYGYTF. CDR3 sequence (DNA): TGTGCTACCCCCGGTACGAGTTCCTTCTATGGCTACACCTTC.